Listed below are T cell receptor beta chains from one sample, sequenced in a study of beta chain features in type 1 diabetes. The assay was immunoSEQ multiplex PCR, and TCRdb's table has in-frame clones only and misses some. There are about 450,000 clones in the sample; 11% occur only once, and approximately 0.05% lies in the top ten. Material for sequencing was naive CD4+ T cells from blood. These receptor sequences come from a woman between 18 and 29 years old in good health. The CDR3 runs from the conserved cysteine through the conserved F or W. D genes are given only for firm matches. Size tells how often a clone was seen (once, few, many) or the class of an expanded clone, and some rows leave it out.

V gene	J gene	D gene	clone size	CDR3 DNA	CDR3 protein
TRBV28	TRBJ2-3	TRBD2	.	TGTGCCAGCAATCCAACCCTAGCGGGGGATAGCACAGATACGCAGTATTTT	CASNPTLAGDSTDTQYF
TRBV30	TRBJ2-3	.	.	TGTGCCTGGAGCCGGGGGACTCCCTCTAAACCCACAGATACGCAGTATTTT	CAWSRGTPSKPTDTQYF
TRBV18	TRBJ2-5	.	once	TGTGCCAGCTCACCACCGAGTGGGGAGACCCAGTACTTC	CASSPPSGETQYF
TRBV5-1	TRBJ2-2	.	few	TGCGCCAGCAGCTTGGTTTTGGGGGGCGAGACCGGGGAGCTGTTTTTT	CASSLVLGGETGELFF
TRBV4-3	TRBJ1-6	TRBD1	.	TGCGCCAGCAGCCAAGGTCCCGGACAGGGCGACTCACCCCTCCACTTT	CASSQGPGQGDSPLHF
TRBV7-3	TRBJ2-3	.	few	TGTGCCAGCAGCTTAAAAGGGGGACTATCCGTTGGCACAGATACGCAGTATTTT	CASSLKGGLSVGTDTQYF
TRBV18	TRBJ2-7	.	.	TGTGCCAGCTCACCTCTCGAGTACGAGCAGTACTTC	CASSPLEYEQYF
TRBV2	TRBJ1-5	.	few	TGTGCCAGCAGTGGGGCCGGCAATCAGCCCCAGCATTTT	CASSGAGNQPQHF
TRBV27	TRBJ2-1	TRBD1	few	TGTGCCAGCACCCCAATGGGACAGGGGTCGAATGAGCAGTTCTTC	CASTPMGQGSNEQFF
TRBV7-9	TRBJ2-1	.	few	TGTGCCAGCAGCGTAGATAGCTCCTACAATGAGCAGTTCTTC	CASSVDSSYNEQFF
TRBV28	TRBJ1-6	TRBD1	few	TGTGCCAGCAGTGGAAGGGACAGGGTGCTCCCACCCCTCCACTTT	CASSGRDRVLPPLHF
TRBV13	TRBJ2-3	TRBD1	.	TGTGCCAGCAGCTACGGGACAGGGCGGGATACGCAGTATTTT	CASSYGTGRDTQYF
TRBV5-4	TRBJ2-5	.	.	TGTGCCAGCAGCTTGGCGGGCGCCCAGGAGACCCAGTACTTC	CASSLAGAQETQYF
TRBV4-3	TRBJ2-3	.	few	TGCGCCAGCAGCCCAAATAGGGGTACGCAGTATTTT	CASSPNRGTQYF
TRBV29-1	TRBJ2-7	.	few	TGCAGCGTTGAAGAGGCAAGGGGCAGGGGCTCCTACGAGCAGTACTTC	CSVEEARGRGSYEQYF
TRBV7-9	TRBJ1-4	.	.	TGTGCCAGCAGCAATACTCGTCTAAAACTGTTTTTT	CASSNTRLKLFF
TRBV28	TRBJ2-3	TRBD2	few	TGTGCCAGCAGTCCCTCCGGGACTAGCGGAACAGATACGCAGTATTTT	CASSPSGTSGTDTQYF
TRBV9	TRBJ2-3	.	.	TGTGCCAGCAGCCCGCGGTCGGGTCCAGATACGCAGTATTTT	CASSPRSGPDTQYF
TRBV29-1	TRBJ1-1	TRBD1	.	TGCAGCATCCCCAGGGGGGGGCAAGTCGGAGCTTTCTTT	CSIPRGGQVGAFF